This T cell receptor beta chain is drawn from a study of T cell repertoires in cytomegalovirus infection. MiXCR was run by TCRdb on the reads, yielding one entry per CDR3 protein. The sample carries 400,000 or so distinct CDR3 sequences, around a sixth recorded once. The CDR3 spans 14 residues. The germline gives CDR1 LNHDA, CDR2 SQIVND (reference sequence). V was pared by 4 bases and J by 2 bases, with 5 bases of the junction left unmatched. Many counts were recorded for this clonotype. The antigen is undetermined. The study's findings and limits: Cumulative public TCR beta family frequency identified carriers of CMV plus the relevant HLA.

The sample was PBMCs. The V and J genes are TRBV19 and TRBJ2-7, with 7 bases matching TRBD1. The clonotype comes from a human donor in good health (CMV status not recorded). Some clones in this sample may be carry-over from other donors' samples. This CDR3 reads CASSTTDRAYEQYF. CDR3 bases: TGTGCCAGTAGTACTACCGACAGGGCCTACGAGCAGTACTTC.